The clone carrying this TCR beta chain was seen at least ten times. A single record per CDR3 protein comes from TCRdb applying MiXCR to the 5' RACE reads. Of more than 50,000 distinct CDR3 sequences in the sample, 4.5% to 7% were seen once. CDR3 length equals 14 residues. With 1 base clipped from V and 8 bases from J, the junction kept 5 bases outside the gene matches. The germline gives CDR1 LNHDA, CDR2 SQIVND (reference sequence). This entry belongs to a study of early T cells in non-severe SARS-CoV-2 infection. Study-level background: The sequenced material was bulk RNA from unsorted whole blood, and its chains were unpaired.

The chain employs TRBV19 and TRBJ2-1; 7 bases map to TRBD2. Specimen: whole blood. The clonotype was recovered from an adult who was a healthcare worker with PCR-confirmed SARS-CoV-2 infection or an uninfected control (not recorded which). The CDR3 bases are TGTGCCAGTAGTATAGGAGGACTAGGCCATGAGCAGTTCTTC. Amino acids: CASSIGGLGHEQFF. Combining the CDR3 with reference TRBV19 and TRBJ2-1 gives the whole variable domain DGGITQSPKYLFRKEGQNVTLSCEQNLNHDAMYWYRQDPGQGLRLIYYSQIVNDFQKGDIAEGYSVSREKKESFPLTVTSAQKNPTAFYLCASSIGGLGHEQFFGPGTRLTVL.